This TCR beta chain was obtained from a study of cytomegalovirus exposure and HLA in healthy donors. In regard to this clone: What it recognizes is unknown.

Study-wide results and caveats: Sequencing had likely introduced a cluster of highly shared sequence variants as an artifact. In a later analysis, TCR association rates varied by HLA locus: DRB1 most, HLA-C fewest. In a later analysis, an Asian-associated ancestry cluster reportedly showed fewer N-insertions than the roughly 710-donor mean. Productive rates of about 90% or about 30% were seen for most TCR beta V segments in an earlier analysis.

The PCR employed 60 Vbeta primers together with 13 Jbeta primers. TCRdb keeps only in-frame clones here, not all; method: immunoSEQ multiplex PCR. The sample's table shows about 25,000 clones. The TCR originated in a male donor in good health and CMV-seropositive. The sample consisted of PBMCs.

The CDR3 sequence is CASSWGDLISYEQYF. In DNA, the CDR3 is TGTGCCAGCAGCTGGGGGGACTTAATCTCCTACGAGCAGTACTTC. V is TRBV7-9 and J is TRBJ2-7; a possible D gene is TRBD2 (6 bases). The CDR3 has 15 residues. Germline values: CDR1 SEHNR, CDR2 FQNEAQ (reference sequence). The V and J ends lost 4 bases and 0 bases respectively, with 13 bases between them.